This record looks at one T cell receptor beta chain sequence and its context. Its antigen is unidentified. Clones were sequenced by immunoSEQ multiplex PCR, and TCRdb holds only the in-frame ones, with some missing. The sample contains fewer than 110,000 clones, around 90% of which appear only once. The sample belongs to a study of T cell responses to AZD1222 COVID-19 vaccine. Study at large: Some second doses came at about 4 weeks and others at about 12 weeks; these were pooled. The study, taken as a whole, reports: No repertoire was sampled before or during the peak T cell response, only after it. Researchers report vaccine-associated CD4 TCRs spanning spike, with dominance at 160-218 and 743-854. It was only six AZD1222 recipients who were seropositive at baseline.

Germline lookup yields CDR1 SGHTA and CDR2 FQGNSA. V shed 5 bases and J 8 bases; nucleotides not matched to a gene: 7. This CDR3 has 15 amino acids. The clonotype was recovered from an adult in good health. The chain recombines TRBV7-2 with TRBJ2-1, with 12 bases fitting TRBD2. The source was peripheral blood, collected on day 0 of AZD1222 vaccination. The CDR3 is CASSPGLAGSYEQFF. The CDR3 nucleotides read TGTGCCAGCAGCCCAGGACTAGCGGGAAGCTATGAGCAGTTCTTC.